The 15 T cell receptor beta chains given below trace back to one sample, sequenced in a study of T cell repertoires and HLA-DP antigens. No cognate antigen is known for these TCRs. Sequencing used immunoSEQ multiplex PCR; TCRdb keeps in-frame clones, though not all of them. The sample shows more than 90,000 clones, 80% to 95% of them seen only once. The sequenced sample consisted of CD4+ T cells from PBMCs. The origin of the receptors is a woman in her late teens or twenties in good health and CMV-seronegative.

V and J are TRBV2 and TRBJ1-1; possible D gene TRBD1, 6 bases. Germline assignment: CDR1 SNHLY and CDR2 FYNNEI. Trimming took 7 bases from V and 0 from J, leaving 9 bases between them. CDR3 length: 13 amino acids. The CDR3 spells CASTGQMNTEAFF. The CDR3 DNA is TGTGCCAGCACCGGACAGATGAACACTGAAGCTTTCTTT.

The chain links TRBV5-1 to TRBJ1-1; possibly TRBD1 for D (5 bases). The CDR3 is 15 residues long. Trimming stripped 0 bases from V and 0 bases from J, with 9 bases between. CDR1 is SGHRS and CDR2 is YFSETQ in the germline V gene. The DNA of the CDR3 is TGCGCCAGCAGCTTGGGTCCAGGGTTGAACACTGAAGCTTTCTTT. Protein product: CASSLGPGLNTEAFF.

J is TRBJ1-5 and V is TRBV14, with D tentatively TRBD1 (5 bases). The CDR3 extends over 18 amino acids. Germline-derived CDR1 and CDR2 are SGHDN and FVKESK. Trimming removed 1 base from V and 0 bases from J, with 16 bases in between. The CDR3 here is CASSQVIRTFYSNQPQHF. The CDR3 DNA reads as TGTGCCAGCAGCCAAGTCATTAGGACATTCTATAGCAATCAGCCCCAGCATTTT.

V is TRBV5-1 and J is TRBJ2-1; 7 bases align to TRBD1. J was trimmed by 3 bases and V by 0 bases; bases with no gene match: 6. The CDR3 extends over 16 amino acids. Germline lookup yields CDR1 SGHRS and CDR2 YFSETQ. The CDR3 sequence is CASSLAGRGSYNEQFF. CDR3 DNA sequence: TGCGCCAGCAGCTTGGCGGGCAGGGGGAGCTACAATGAGCAGTTCTTC.

This rearrangement joins TRBV11-2 to TRBJ2-5; D possibly matches TRBD1 or TRBD2 (5 bases each). Trimming left V 0 bases short and J 5 bases short, with 10 bases between. The CDR3 totals 14 residues. Germline-derived CDR1 and CDR2 are SGHAT and FQNNGV. The CDR3 region is CASSLDLGVETQYF. The DNA of the CDR3 is TGTGCCAGCAGCTTAGATCTGGGGGTGGAGACCCAGTACTTC.

This chain uses TRBV6-5 with TRBJ1-2; the D is unclear. CDR1 and CDR2 (germline): MNHEY, SVGAGI. CDR3 size: 12 residues. V lost 6 bases and J 8 bases, leaving 13 bases between the germline ends. Here the CDR3 DNA reads TGTGCCAGCAGGGGATCCCCGGCGGGCTACACCTTC. Translating it yields CASRGSPAGYTF.

V is TRBV7-3 and J is TRBJ1-1; 7 positions match TRBD1. The V and J ends lost 5 bases and 1 base, in that order; junction bases with no gene match: 4. CDR3 length: 14 residues. The V gene's germline CDR1 is SGHTA and CDR2 FQGTGA. As DNA, the CDR3 is TGTGCCAGCAGCGCGACAGGGACGAACACTGAAGCTTTCTTT. This encodes CASSATGTNTEAFF.

This clone came up a few times. The chain carries TRBV5-1 and TRBJ2-7; 11 bases line up with TRBD2. In germline, CDR1 is SGHRS, CDR2 YFSETQ. This CDR3 comprises 15 residues. The J segment lost 2 bases and the V segment lost 0 bases, leaving 1 base of the junction unmatched. The CDR3 sequence: CASSLGLAGTYEQYF. The CDR3 coding sequence is TGCGCCAGCAGCTTGGGACTAGCGGGAACCTACGAGCAGTACTTC.

V and J are TRBV5-1 and TRBJ1-3; D call uncertain. Germline CDR1 SGHRS, CDR2 YFSETQ. There are 15 residues in the CDR3. Trimming removed 0 bases at V and 2 bases at J, with 9 bases between. The CDR3: CASSLDSRPGNTIYF. The CDR3 DNA is TGCGCCAGCAGCTTGGACAGTCGGCCTGGAAACACCATATATTTT. Combining the CDR3 with reference TRBV5-1 and TRBJ1-3 gives the whole variable domain KAGVTQTPRYLIKTRGQQVTLSCSPISGHRSVSWYQQTPGQGLQFLFEYFSETQRNKGNFPGRFSGRQFSNSRSEMNVSTLELGDSALYLCASSLDSRPGNTIYFGEGSWLTVV.

A remark on this clone: The junction differs from germline at one of its ends, possibly a read error. The chain employs TRBV7-7 and TRBJ2-1; 8 nucleotides line up with TRBD1. This CDR3 has 16 residues. Germline lookup yields CDR1 SSHAT and CDR2 FNYEAQ (reference sequence). Here the CDR3 reads CASSPDGQGAYNEQFF. CDR3 nucleotides: TGTGCTAGCAGCCCCGACGGACAGGGCGCCTACAATGAGCAGTTCTTC.

The genes are TRBV7-2 and TRBJ2-7; D is perhaps TRBD1 (6 bases). Germline V gene data show CDR1 as SGHTA and CDR2 as FQGNSA. V was clipped by 5 bases and J by 5 bases, with 22 bases between them. This CDR3 comprises 16 residues. This CDR3 reads CASSPRPGALRNEQYV. The CDR3 region has the DNA TGTGCCAGCAGCCCCCGGCCAGGGGCCTTGAGGAACGAGCAGTACGTC.

This chain links TRBV28 with TRBJ1-6; D is perhaps TRBD1 (6 bases). The V gene's germline CDR1 is MDHEN and CDR2 SYDVKM. This CDR3 contains 17 residues. Trimming removed 2 bases from V and 7 bases from J, with 18 bases in between. The CDR3 DNA reads as TGTGCCAGCAGTTTAGGCAGGGGCCCGACACCAAATTCACCCCTCCACTTT. Its protein product is CASSLGRGPTPNSPLHF.

V gene TRBV27 combines with J gene TRBJ2-7; D not resolved. The germline gives CDR1 MNHEY, CDR2 SMNVEV (reference sequence). The CDR3 spans 18 residues. V gave up 5 bases and J gave up 2 bases, with 25 bases separating them. The CDR3 nucleotides are TGTGCCAGCAGTCCCACCGACGTGTGGCGGCCGATCCCCTACGAGCAGTACTTC. Translated: CASSPTDVWRPIPYEQYF.

The chain links TRBV5-1 to TRBJ1-4; D is possibly TRBD1 (5 bases). The CDR3 sequence is 15 residues long. Per the germline V gene, CDR1 is SGHRS and CDR2 is YFSETQ. Trimming removed 0 bases at V and 4 bases at J, with 10 bases between. CDR3 DNA: TGCGCCAGCAGCTTGGCTCGGGGGGTTAATGAAAAACTGTTTTTT. Its translation is CASSLARGVNEKLFF. The variable domain in full, with the rest retrieved from reference TRBV5-1 and TRBJ1-4, is KAGVTQTPRYLIKTRGQQVTLSCSPISGHRSVSWYQQTPGQGLQFLFEYFSETQRNKGNFPGRFSGRQFSNSRSEMNVSTLELGDSALYLCASSLARGVNEKLFFGSGTQLSVL.

V usage is TRBV19 and J usage is TRBJ2-2; 8 bases are shared with TRBD2. Trimming removed 9 bases from V and 3 bases from J; junction bases left unmatched: 6. The length of the CDR3 is 14 residues. Germline V gives CDR1 LNHDA, CDR2 SQIVND (reference sequence). The CDR3 bases are TGTGCCAGCTCGGGGGGGCCGGACACCGGGGAGCTGTTTTTT. Translated, it gives CASSGGPDTGELFF.